This T cell receptor beta chain stems from a study of blood T cells in healthy people across ages. Then a second PCR, running roughly 7 to 11 cycles, was carried out with a sample-barcoded 5' primer and a J-beta primer mix. Using its own MiXCR run on the 5' RACE reads, TCRdb lists one record per CDR3 protein. This table holds 800,000 to 950,000 distinct CDR3 sequences, almost 30% found once. This clonotype was counted many times. The sample was also linked to a second study, of T cells of mothers and their children. That source reports: Three healthy Caucasian mothers, along with their six children, served as the donors.

The receptor was derived from a woman in her 40s in good health. The sequencing sample was made of blood.

The CDR3 DNA is TGTGCCAGCAGCTTAGCCCGGGCCTCCTACAATGAGCAGTTCTTC. As protein: CASSLARASYNEQFF. The chain carries TRBV7-9 and TRBJ2-1; D is unresolved. CDR1 and CDR2 from the germline V gene are SEHNR and FQNEAQ (reference sequence). V gave up 0 bases and J gave up 0 bases, with 6 bases separating them. The CDR3 is 15 residues long.